The clone carrying this T cell receptor beta chain came up once. Sequencing used immunoSEQ multiplex PCR; TCRdb keeps in-frame clones, though not all of them. The data show approximately 89,000 clones, approximately 95% seen once. This sample was taken from a study of T cell changes during pregnancy in multiple sclerosis. The length of the CDR3 is 14 residues. V gave up 0 bases and J gave up 4 bases, with 10 bases separating them. In germline, CDR1 is SGHRS, CDR2 YFSETQ. The sequencing used peripheral blood, collected after pregnancy. This TCR came from a female donor in good health, enrolled as a control in a pregnancy study. This rearrangement joins TRBV5-1 to TRBJ2-5; a possible D gene is TRBD2 (6 bases). CDR3 in DNA: TGCGCCAGCAGCTTGGAACCCGGGAGAGAGACCCAGTACTTC. Translated, it gives CASSLEPGRETQYF.